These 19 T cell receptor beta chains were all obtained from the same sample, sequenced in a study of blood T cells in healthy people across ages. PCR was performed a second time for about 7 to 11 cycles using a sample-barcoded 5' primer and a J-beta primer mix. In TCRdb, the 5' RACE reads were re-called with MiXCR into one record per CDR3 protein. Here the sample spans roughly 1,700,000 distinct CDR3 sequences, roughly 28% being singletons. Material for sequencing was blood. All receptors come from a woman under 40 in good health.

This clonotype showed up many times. The DNA of the CDR3 is TGCAGCGTTGAAGGTCGACTAGCGGGAGTTGAGCAGTTCTTC. Translated, it gives CSVEGRLAGVEQFF. The rearrangement joins TRBV29-1 to TRBJ2-1, with 12 nucleotides matching TRBD2. Germline V gene sequence: CDR1 SQVTM, CDR2 ANQGSEA. The CDR3 length is 14 residues. The J segment lost 9 bases and the V segment lost 1 base, leaving 4 bases of the junction unmatched.

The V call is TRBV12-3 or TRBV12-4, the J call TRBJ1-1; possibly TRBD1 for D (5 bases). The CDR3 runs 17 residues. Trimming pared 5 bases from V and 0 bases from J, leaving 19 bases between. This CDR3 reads CASSTNPSGRVNTEAFF. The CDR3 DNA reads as TGTGCCAGCAGTACAAACCCCTCGGGACGGGTGAACACTGAAGCTTTCTTT.

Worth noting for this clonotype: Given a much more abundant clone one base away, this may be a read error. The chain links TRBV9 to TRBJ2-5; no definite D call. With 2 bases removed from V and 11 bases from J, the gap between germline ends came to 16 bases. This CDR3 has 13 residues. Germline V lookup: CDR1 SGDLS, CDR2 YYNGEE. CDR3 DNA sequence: TGTGCCAGCAGCGTTGTCGCTCTGGGTAAGCAGTACTTC. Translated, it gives CASSVVALGKQYF.

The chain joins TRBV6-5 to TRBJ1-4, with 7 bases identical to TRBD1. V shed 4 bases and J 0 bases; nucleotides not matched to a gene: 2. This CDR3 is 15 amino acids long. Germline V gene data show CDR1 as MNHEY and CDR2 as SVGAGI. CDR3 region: CASSWTGATNEKLFF. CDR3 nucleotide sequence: TGTGCCAGCAGTTGGACAGGAGCAACTAATGAAAAACTGTTTTTT.

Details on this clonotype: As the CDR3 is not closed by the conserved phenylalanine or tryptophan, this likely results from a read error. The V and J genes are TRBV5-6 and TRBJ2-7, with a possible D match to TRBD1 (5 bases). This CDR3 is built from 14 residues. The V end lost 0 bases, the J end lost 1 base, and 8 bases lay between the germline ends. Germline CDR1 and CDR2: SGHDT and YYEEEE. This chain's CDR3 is CASSLAGNSYEQYL. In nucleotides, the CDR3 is TGTGCCAGCAGCTTGGCAGGGAATTCCTACGAGCAGTACTTA.

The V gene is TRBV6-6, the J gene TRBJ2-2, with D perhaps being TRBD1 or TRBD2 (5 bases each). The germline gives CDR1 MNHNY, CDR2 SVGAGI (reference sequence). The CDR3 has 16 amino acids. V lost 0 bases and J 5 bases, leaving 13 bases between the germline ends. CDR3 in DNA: TGTGCCAGCAGTTACTCGAGGGAAGGGGTTACCGGGGAGCTGTTTTTT. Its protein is CASSYSREGVTGELFF.

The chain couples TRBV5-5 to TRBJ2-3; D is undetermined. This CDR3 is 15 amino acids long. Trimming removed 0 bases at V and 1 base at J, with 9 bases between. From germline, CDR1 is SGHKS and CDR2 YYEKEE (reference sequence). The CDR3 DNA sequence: TGTGCCAGCAGCTTGGAATACGTAGGCACAGATACGCAGTATTTT. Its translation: CASSLEYVGTDTQYF.

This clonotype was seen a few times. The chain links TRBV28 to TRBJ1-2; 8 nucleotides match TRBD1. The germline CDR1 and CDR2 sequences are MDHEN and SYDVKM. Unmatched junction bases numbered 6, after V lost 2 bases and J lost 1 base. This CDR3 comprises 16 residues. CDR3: CASSLRQGAGNYGYTF. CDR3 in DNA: TGTGCCAGCAGTTTACGGCAGGGGGCGGGTAACTATGGCTACACCTTC.

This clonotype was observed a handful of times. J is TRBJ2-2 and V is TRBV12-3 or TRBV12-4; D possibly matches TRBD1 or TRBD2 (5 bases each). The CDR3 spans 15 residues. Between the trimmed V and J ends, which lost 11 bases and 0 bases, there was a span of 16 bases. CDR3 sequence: CASRGAGANTGELFF. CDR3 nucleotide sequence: TGTGCCTCACGAGGGGCAGGAGCGAACACCGGGGAGCTGTTTTTT.

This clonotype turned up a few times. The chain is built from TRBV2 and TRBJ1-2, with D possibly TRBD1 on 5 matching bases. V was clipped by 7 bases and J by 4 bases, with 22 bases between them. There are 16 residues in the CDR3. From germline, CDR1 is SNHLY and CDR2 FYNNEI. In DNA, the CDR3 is TGTGCCAGCAAAAAAGACCGGGACCCGGAGGTCTATGGCTACACCTTC. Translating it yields CASKKDRDPEVYGYTF.

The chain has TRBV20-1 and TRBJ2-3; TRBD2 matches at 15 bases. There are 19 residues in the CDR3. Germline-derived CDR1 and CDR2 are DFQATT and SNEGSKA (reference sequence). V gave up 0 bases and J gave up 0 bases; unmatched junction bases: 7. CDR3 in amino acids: CSARDPGLAGGASTDTQYF. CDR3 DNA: TGCAGTGCTAGAGATCCGGGACTAGCGGGGGGAGCTAGCACAGATACGCAGTATTTT.

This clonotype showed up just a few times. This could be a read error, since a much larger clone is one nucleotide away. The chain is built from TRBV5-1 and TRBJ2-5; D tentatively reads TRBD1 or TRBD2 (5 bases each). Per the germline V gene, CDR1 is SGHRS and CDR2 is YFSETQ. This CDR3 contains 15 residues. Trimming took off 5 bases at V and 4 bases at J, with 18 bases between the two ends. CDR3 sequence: CASSASTRGGETQYF. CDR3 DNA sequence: TGCGCCAGCAGTGCATCTACTAGGGGTGGAGAGACCCAGTACTTC.

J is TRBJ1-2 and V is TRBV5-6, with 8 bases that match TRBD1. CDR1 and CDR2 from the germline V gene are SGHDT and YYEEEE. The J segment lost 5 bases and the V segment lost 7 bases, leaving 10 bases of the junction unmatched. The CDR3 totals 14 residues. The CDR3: CASGHRGSKYGYTF. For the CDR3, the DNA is TGTGCCAGCGGCCACAGGGGGTCCAAATATGGCTACACCTTC.

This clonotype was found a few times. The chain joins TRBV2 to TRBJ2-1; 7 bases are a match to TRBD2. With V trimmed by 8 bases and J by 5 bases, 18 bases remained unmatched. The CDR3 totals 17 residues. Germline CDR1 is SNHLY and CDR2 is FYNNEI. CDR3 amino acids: CASEEAGRRRGDNEQFF. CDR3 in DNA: TGTGCCAGCGAGGAAGCGGGGCGTCGGCGGGGAGACAATGAGCAGTTCTTC.

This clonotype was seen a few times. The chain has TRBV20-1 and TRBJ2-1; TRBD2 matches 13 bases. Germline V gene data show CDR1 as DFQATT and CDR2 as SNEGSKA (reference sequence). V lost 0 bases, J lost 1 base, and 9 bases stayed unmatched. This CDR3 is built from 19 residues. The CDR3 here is CSARDLLAGGPRSYNEQFF. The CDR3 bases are TGCAGTGCTAGAGATCTACTAGCGGGAGGGCCACGGTCCTACAATGAGCAGTTCTTC.

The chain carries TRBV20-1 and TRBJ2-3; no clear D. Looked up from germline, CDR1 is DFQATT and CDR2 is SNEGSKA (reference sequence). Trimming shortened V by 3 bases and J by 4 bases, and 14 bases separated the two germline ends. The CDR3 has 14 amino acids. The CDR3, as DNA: TGCAGTGCTAGTGATGTCTTGGGCCCAGATACGCAGTATTTT. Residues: CSASDVLGPDTQYF.

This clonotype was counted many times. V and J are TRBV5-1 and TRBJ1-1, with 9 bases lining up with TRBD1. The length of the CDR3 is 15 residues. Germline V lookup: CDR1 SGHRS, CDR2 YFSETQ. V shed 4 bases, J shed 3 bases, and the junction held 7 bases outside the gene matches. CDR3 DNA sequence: TGCGCCAGCAGCGGGGGACAGGGAGCGGACACTGAAGCTTTCTTT. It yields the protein CASSGGQGADTEAFF. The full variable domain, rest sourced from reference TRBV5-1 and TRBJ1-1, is KAGVTQTPRYLIKTRGQQVTLSCSPISGHRSVSWYQQTPGQGLQFLFEYFSETQRNKGNFPGRFSGRQFSNSRSEMNVSTLELGDSALYLCASSGGQGADTEAFFGQGTRLTVV.

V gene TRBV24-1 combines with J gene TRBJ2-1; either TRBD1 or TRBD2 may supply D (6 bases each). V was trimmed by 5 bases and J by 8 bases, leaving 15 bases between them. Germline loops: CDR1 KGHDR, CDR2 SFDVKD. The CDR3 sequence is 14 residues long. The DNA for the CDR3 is TGTGCCACCAGTGCTGGGGGGCAGTGGGATGAGCAGTTCTTC. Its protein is CATSAGGQWDEQFF.

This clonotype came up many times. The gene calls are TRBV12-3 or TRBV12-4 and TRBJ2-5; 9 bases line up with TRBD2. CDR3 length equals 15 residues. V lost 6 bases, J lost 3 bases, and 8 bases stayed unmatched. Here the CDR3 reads CASRIAGAREETQYF. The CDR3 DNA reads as TGTGCCAGCAGAATAGCGGGAGCTCGGGAAGAGACCCAGTACTTC.